What follows describes a single T cell receptor (beta chain). This clone came up once. Which antigen it targets is not known. No qualities accompany the bases; no much larger clone lies one base away. The CDR3 has 16 amino acids, counting the end cysteine and phenylalanine. The CDR3 DNA has 48 bases and is translated from base 1. CDR1 and CDR2, per the germline V gene (reference sequence), are LGHDT and YNNKEL. The germline V end is reduced by 2 bases and the J end by 7 bases; junction bases left unmatched: 11. In the ViraFEST assay, PBMC were stimulated with viral peptide pools, and antigen-specific CD4+ T cell clonotypes were then identified by expansion using TCR sequencing. After approximately eleven days of culture, CD4+ T cells were isolated with the EasySep CD4+ T cell isolation kit. Convalescent patients had PCR-confirmed SARS-CoV-2 infection between March and December 2020, before Alpha, Beta and Delta variants emerged in the United States. Roughly 2 million PBMC per well were cultured in IMDM with roughly 5% human AB serum, 8 to 10 IU/ml IL-2 and gentamicin, plus 10 ug/ml peptides. An HIV-1 Nef peptide pool served as the negative control culture condition. Half of the culture medium was replaced with fresh IL-2-containing medium on days 3 and 7. Unless otherwise noted, each peptide stimulation condition was cultured in triplicate wells. PBMC were separated from whole blood using Ficoll-Paque Plus gradient centrifugation and were then either cryopreserved at -140C or used fresh. The QIAamp micro DNA kit was used to extract genomic DNA from the cultured CD4+ T cells.

Library construction relied on the immunoSEQ multiplex PCR assay. DNA from the CD4+ T cells that had been cultured and isolated underwent TCR beta CDR3 sequencing. The authors' pipeline ran thus. The analysis removed non-productive TCR sequences, trimmed reads to the CDR3 region, and retained only CDR3s that were 7 or more amino acids long. The MANAFEST web app was used to identify antigen-specific clonotypes by comparing expansion in peptide wells with expansion in reference cultures. To count as positive, a clone had to show expansion at FDR<0.05 compared with the reference and with all other wells, an odds ratio above 5, and a frequency above 0.1% in two replicate wells. Clonotypes significantly expanded in SARS-CoV-2 spike wells and in at least one common cold coronavirus spike condition were defined as cross-reactive. Levenshtein distance calculated with the stringdist R package was used to assess CDR3 similarity, and unrooted trees were constructed with ape in R 3.6.1. The source is immuneACCESS, and TCRdb retained only in-frame sequences with V and J called. Part of the clones is not carried over; for the studies checked, unresolved V genes explain less than half of this, and the remainder is unexplained. For V, J and clone size, that table is used; D and trimming come from the DNA. This sample gives around 50,000 clones in total; 76% of them show up just once. The ten biggest clones cover about 5.4% of the sample.

These data are taken from a study of vaccination effects on CD4 cells after COVID-19 (dated by TCRdb to between 2021 and 2024). With regard to the full study: Participants received two doses of either the BNT162b2 or the mRNA-1273 mRNA SARS-CoV-2 vaccine. Pre-vaccine samples from a couple of convalescent patients were drawn 16 days and one week before the first dose, 142 and 148 days after COVID-19 diagnosis. SARS-CoV-2 spike-specific CD4+ TCR repertoires were compared before and after mRNA vaccination in COVID-19 convalescent patients and in infection-naive vaccine recipients. Altogether, about 10 COVID-19 convalescent patients and 4 SARS-CoV-2-naive healthy vaccine recipients made up the full study. Cultures from other donors in the study were sequenced using the Oncomine TCR Beta short-read assay on an Illumina iSeq 100.

Paper-wide results and their limitations: Only a small number of convalescent patients were included, and no early post-infection timepoints were available, which limited the study. Marked clonal contraction was observed in both infection-induced and vaccine-induced clones at late post-vaccination timepoints, consistent with waning T cell responses. For convalescent patients, new clones induced by the vaccine made up most of the post-vaccine spike-reactive repertoire, and these new clones were largely distinct from the clones induced by infection.

The chain links TRBV3-1 (or the pseudogene TRBV3-2) with TRBJ2-1; 7 middle bases align to TRBD1. The TCR comes from a human donor who had a prior SARS-CoV-2 infection. Specimen: CD4+ T cells from PBMCs cultured with HIV peptides, collected before COVID-19 vaccination. The cell subset or site label, read with the paper, signifies: HIV-1 Nef peptide pool negative control/reference culture. The DNA sequence reads TGTGCCAGCAGCCAAAACAGGGGTTCTGAATTGAATGAGCAGTTCTTC. It specifies CASSQNRGSELNEQFF.